This TCR beta chain was captured in a study of blood T cell repertoires in COVID-19. Study as a whole: From the United States, Italy and Spain came samples of acute and convalescent COVID-19.

V lost 3 bases and J lost 10, with 13 bases in between. The V gene's germline CDR1 is ENHRY and CDR2 SYGVKD. The CDR3 is made up of 13 amino acids. Original analysis: Estimated nucleated cell counts came from reference gene primer amplification. This table comes from immunoSEQ multiplex PCR, and its TCRdb copy is limited to in-frame clones, with some not included. That table furnishes V, J and clone size, whereas the DNA furnished D and trimming. The sample holds approximately 230,000 clones, approximately 80% seen once. The chain combines TRBV10-3 with TRBJ2-1, with D possibly being TRBD2 (6 bases). Sequenced material: peripheral blood. The receptor comes from a man aged 30 to 39 with active or convalescent COVID-19. The CDR3 bases are TGTGCCATCAGTGAATGGGGGGATCTGGAGCAGTTCTTC. Its translation is CAISEWGDLEQFF.